The rows below give T cell receptor beta chains drawn from one sample of a study of cytomegalovirus exposure and HLA in healthy donors. The repertoire was sequenced with immunoSEQ multiplex PCR; TCRdb's copy has only in-frame clones and lacks some. Here the sample spans about 120,000 clones, 74% being singletons. Sequencing used PBMCs. These receptors all come from a human donor in good health. Each CDR3 is given with its conserved first and last residue. Fields, in order: CDR3 DNA, CDR3 protein, D gene, clone size, CDR3 length, J gene, V gene. D genes are given only for firm matches. Size is stated for part of the rows, as once, few or many counts, or as a class when the clone is expanded.

cdr3_nt: TGTGCCAGCAGTGAAGTACAGCGTGGAGGTGAAAAACTGTTTTTT
cdr3_aa: CASSEVQRGGEKLFF
d_call: -
clone_size: -
cdr3_length: 15
j_call: TRBJ1-4
v_call: TRBV2

cdr3_nt: TGTGCCAGCAGCTTAGGGCCCACCGGGGAGCTGTTTTTT
cdr3_aa: CASSLGPTGELFF
d_call: -
clone_size: -
cdr3_length: 13
j_call: TRBJ2-2
v_call: TRBV7-2

cdr3_nt: TGCGCCAGCAGCTCAGGGTCGGGTCCCTACGAGCAGTACTTC
cdr3_aa: CASSSGSGPYEQYF
d_call: -
clone_size: -
cdr3_length: 14
j_call: TRBJ2-7
v_call: TRBV5-1

cdr3_nt: TGTGCCAGCGGGGGGGACCGTGTAGCTTTCTTT
cdr3_aa: CASGGDRVAFF
d_call: -
clone_size: -
cdr3_length: 11
j_call: TRBJ1-1
v_call: TRBV7-9

cdr3_nt: TGCGCCAGCAGTTCAACAGCGGGAGGGGCCTACGAGCAGTACTTC
cdr3_aa: CASSSTAGGAYEQYF
d_call: TRBD2
clone_size: -
cdr3_length: 15
j_call: TRBJ2-7
v_call: TRBV10-2

cdr3_nt: TGTGCCAGCAGCCAAGGGGACATAGATACGCAGTATTTT
cdr3_aa: CASSQGDIDTQYF
d_call: -
clone_size: -
cdr3_length: 13
j_call: TRBJ2-3
v_call: TRBV4-2

cdr3_nt: TGTGCCAGCAGCCACGGACAGGGAGGCTACACCTTC
cdr3_aa: CASSHGQGGYTF
d_call: TRBD1
clone_size: -
cdr3_length: 12
j_call: TRBJ1-2
v_call: TRBV7-2

cdr3_nt: TGTGCCAGCAGTTTGGTTGGGACAGGGAATTATCAGCCCCAGCATTTT
cdr3_aa: CASSLVGTGNYQPQHF
d_call: TRBD1
clone_size: -
cdr3_length: 16
j_call: TRBJ1-5
v_call: TRBV27

cdr3_nt: TGTGCCACCAGCAGAGTCCGGGGAGGGAATCAGCCCCAGCATTTT
cdr3_aa: CATSRVRGGNQPQHF
d_call: -
clone_size: -
cdr3_length: 15
j_call: TRBJ1-5
v_call: TRBV15

cdr3_nt: TGTGCCATCAGTGAGTCCATAACAGGGTCCCACGAGCAGTACTTC
cdr3_aa: CAISESITGSHEQYF
d_call: -
clone_size: -
cdr3_length: 15
j_call: TRBJ2-7
v_call: TRBV10-3

cdr3_nt: TGTGCCAGCAGCTTAGCGAGGACTAGCGGGAATTCCCCTTCAGGCACGCAGTATTTT
cdr3_aa: CASSLARTSGNSPSGTQYF
d_call: TRBD2
clone_size: -
cdr3_length: 19
j_call: TRBJ2-3
v_call: TRBV7-2

cdr3_nt: TGTGCCAGCAGTACCTCGACAGGGATAGGCGAAAAACTGTTTTTT
cdr3_aa: CASSTSTGIGEKLFF
d_call: TRBD1
clone_size: -
cdr3_length: 15
j_call: TRBJ1-4
v_call: TRBV6-1

cdr3_nt: TGCGCCAGCAGGCAAGCGGGAGGGGCCAATGAGCAGTTCTTC
cdr3_aa: CASRQAGGANEQFF
d_call: TRBD2
clone_size: -
cdr3_length: 14
j_call: TRBJ2-1
v_call: TRBV5-1

cdr3_nt: TGTGCCAGCAGCCCTTTCGGACAGTTTTCGATTGCTGATTTT
cdr3_aa: CASSPFGQFSIADF
d_call: -
clone_size: few
cdr3_length: 14
j_call: TRBJ2-3
v_call: TRBV5-5

cdr3_nt: TGTGCCAGCAGCGATTGGGGCGGGGGCAACAATGAGCAGTTCTTC
cdr3_aa: CASSDWGGGNNEQFF
d_call: -
clone_size: few
cdr3_length: 15
j_call: TRBJ2-1
v_call: TRBV6-6

cdr3_nt: TGTGCCAGCAGCGTAGAGGCAGGTACGGTTGCAGATACGCAGTATTTT
cdr3_aa: CASSVEAGTVADTQYF
d_call: -
clone_size: few
cdr3_length: 16
j_call: TRBJ2-3
v_call: TRBV9

cdr3_nt: TGCGCCAGCAGCCAAGATAGCGGCAGCACAGATACGCAGTATTTT
cdr3_aa: CASSQDSGSTDTQYF
d_call: -
clone_size: -
cdr3_length: 15
j_call: TRBJ2-3
v_call: TRBV4-3

cdr3_nt: TGTGCCAGCAGTTTGGATGGGCCAGGGGGCACCGGGGAGCTGTTTTTT
cdr3_aa: CASSLDGPGGTGELFF
d_call: TRBD1
clone_size: -
cdr3_length: 16
j_call: TRBJ2-2
v_call: TRBV28

cdr3_nt: TGTGCCAGCTCCGGGACAGACACCGGGGAGCTGTTTTTT
cdr3_aa: CASSGTDTGELFF
d_call: TRBD1
clone_size: -
cdr3_length: 13
j_call: TRBJ2-2
v_call: TRBV27

cdr3_nt: TGTGCCAGCAGTCCGGACAGGGGGCCCTATGGCTACACCTTC
cdr3_aa: CASSPDRGPYGYTF
d_call: TRBD1
clone_size: -
cdr3_length: 14
j_call: TRBJ1-2
v_call: TRBV6-6

cdr3_nt: TGTGCCAGTAGTCCGGACAGGGCTACAGAGACCCAGTACTTC
cdr3_aa: CASSPDRATETQYF
d_call: TRBD1
clone_size: -
cdr3_length: 14
j_call: TRBJ2-5
v_call: TRBV19

cdr3_nt: TGTGCCAGCAGCCCCTGGACTAATGGTGAGCAGTTCTTC
cdr3_aa: CASSPWTNGEQFF
d_call: -
clone_size: -
cdr3_length: 13
j_call: TRBJ2-1
v_call: TRBV7-2

cdr3_nt: TGTGCCTGGAGTGTAGGGGGACAGGGGTTGAAGCCCCAGCATTTT
cdr3_aa: CAWSVGGQGLKPQHF
d_call: TRBD1
clone_size: -
cdr3_length: 15
j_call: TRBJ1-5
v_call: TRBV30

cdr3_nt: TGTGCCAGCACCGATATTGGGGGCGGGGGTAGCAATGAGCAGTTCTTC
cdr3_aa: CASTDIGGGGSNEQFF
d_call: -
clone_size: -
cdr3_length: 16
j_call: TRBJ2-1
v_call: TRBV7-9

cdr3_nt: TGTGCCACCAGCAGAGATCTTCGTCCGGGACAGGGAAGGGCCGGGGAGCTGTTTTTT
cdr3_aa: CATSRDLRPGQGRAGELFF
d_call: TRBD1
clone_size: -
cdr3_length: 19
j_call: TRBJ2-2
v_call: TRBV15

cdr3_nt: TGTGCCAGCAGAACACAAGGGACAACACAAGAGACCCAGTACTTC
cdr3_aa: CASRTQGTTQETQYF
d_call: -
clone_size: few
cdr3_length: 15
j_call: TRBJ2-5
v_call: TRBV27

cdr3_nt: TGTGCCAGCTACACTACCTCAGCTAACTATGGCTACACCTTC
cdr3_aa: CASYTTSANYGYTF
d_call: -
clone_size: -
cdr3_length: 14
j_call: TRBJ1-2
v_call: TRBV19

cdr3_nt: TGTGCCAGCAGACAGGGGGACTACGAGCAGTACTTC
cdr3_aa: CASRQGDYEQYF
d_call: TRBD1
clone_size: -
cdr3_length: 12
j_call: TRBJ2-7
v_call: TRBV6-1

cdr3_nt: TGTGCCAGCAGTGCGGACTTTTACAATGAGCAGTTCTTC
cdr3_aa: CASSADFYNEQFF
d_call: -
clone_size: -
cdr3_length: 13
j_call: TRBJ2-1
v_call: TRBV6-4

cdr3_nt: TGTGCCAGCAGTTTCGGGACAGACACCGGGGAGCTGTTTTTT
cdr3_aa: CASSFGTDTGELFF
d_call: TRBD1
clone_size: -
cdr3_length: 14
j_call: TRBJ2-2
v_call: TRBV28

cdr3_nt: TGTGCCAGCAGCATGAGGCAGGGGACGGGCACAGATACGCAGTATTTT
cdr3_aa: CASSMRQGTGTDTQYF
d_call: -
clone_size: once
cdr3_length: 16
j_call: TRBJ2-3
v_call: TRBV9

cdr3_nt: TGTGCCAGCGTCAACGACGGGGGGCTCGCCGGGGAGCTGTTTTTT
cdr3_aa: CASVNDGGLAGELFF
d_call: -
clone_size: -
cdr3_length: 15
j_call: TRBJ2-2
v_call: TRBV2

cdr3_nt: TGTGCCAGTAGTATGGATACAGGGCGCAATCAGCCCCAGCATTTT
cdr3_aa: CASSMDTGRNQPQHF
d_call: -
clone_size: -
cdr3_length: 15
j_call: TRBJ1-5
v_call: TRBV19

cdr3_nt: TGTGCCAGCAGCTTACTACCCAGGGGCGAGCAGTTCTTC
cdr3_aa: CASSLLPRGEQFF
d_call: -
clone_size: -
cdr3_length: 13
j_call: TRBJ2-1
v_call: TRBV11-3

cdr3_nt: TGTGCCAGCAGTTACCGCGGGGGTTACACTGAAGCTTTCTTT
cdr3_aa: CASSYRGGYTEAFF
d_call: -
clone_size: -
cdr3_length: 14
j_call: TRBJ1-1
v_call: TRBV6-5

cdr3_nt: TGCAGCGCTAGCGCTAACTCCTACGAGCAGTACTTC
cdr3_aa: CSASANSYEQYF
d_call: -
clone_size: few
cdr3_length: 12
j_call: TRBJ2-7
v_call: TRBV29-1

cdr3_nt: TGTGCCAGCAGCCCTCGGGACACCCCAAACACCGGGGAGCTGTTTTTT
cdr3_aa: CASSPRDTPNTGELFF
d_call: -
clone_size: -
cdr3_length: 16
j_call: TRBJ2-2
v_call: TRBV4-2